The next 20 T cell receptor beta chains were all read from a single sample in a study of OX40 agonist ivuxolimab in advanced cancers. TCRdb's copy holds only in-frame clones and misses some; the assay was immunoSEQ multiplex PCR. The sample includes 77,000 or so clones, approximately 92% of them seen just once. Specimen: CD4+ or CD8+ T cells sorted from blood, collected in a trial of the OX40 agonist ivuxolimab. These TCRs come from an adult with an advanced solid tumor such as melanoma, head and neck, liver or kidney cancer.

The count of this clone is one. The J gene is TRBJ2-1, the V gene TRBV7-9, with 8 bases lining up with TRBD2. Trimming at V came to 4 bases and at J to 5 bases, leaving 7 bases not matched to a gene. CDR1 and CDR2 (germline): SEHNR, FQNEAQ (reference sequence). CDR3 length: 15 amino acids. The CDR3 loop is CASSSRLATNNEQFF. For the CDR3, the DNA is TGTGCCAGCAGCTCAAGACTAGCGACAAACAATGAGCAGTTCTTC.

The genes are TRBV19 and TRBJ2-3, with a possible D match to TRBD2 (6 bases). This CDR3 region has 14 residues. The germline V gene has CDR1 LNHDA and CDR2 SQIVND (reference sequence). Trimming left V 5 bases short and J 1 base short, with 10 bases between. CDR3 nucleotides: TGTGCCAGTAGTCCGGAGGGAGGCACAGATACGCAGTATTTT. Translated: CASSPEGGTDTQYF.

The chain is built from TRBV9 and TRBJ2-1; tentative D call: TRBD1 (6 bases). V shed 0 bases and J shed 5 bases, with 18 bases lying between them. Germline V lookup: CDR1 SGDLS, CDR2 YYNGEE. CDR3 length: 17 residues. The CDR3 DNA follows: TGTGCCAGCAGCGTAGTGGGACAACCCCCCGGACACAATGAGCAGTTCTTC. Its protein product is CASSVVGQPPGHNEQFF.

The chain uses TRBV5-1 and TRBJ1-4; the D gene is possibly TRBD1 (5 bases). V gave up 0 bases and J gave up 5 bases, with 11 bases separating them. Germline-derived CDR1 and CDR2 are SGHRS and YFSETQ. CDR3 length: 15 residues. CDR3 loop: CASSLVATGNEKLFF. CDR3 DNA sequence: TGCGCCAGCAGCTTGGTGGCCACAGGAAATGAAAAACTGTTTTTT.

This chain connects TRBV6-5 to TRBJ1-1; 7 positions agree with TRBD1. V was pared by 2 bases and J by 3 bases, with 3 bases of the junction left unmatched. Germline V gives CDR1 MNHEY, CDR2 SVGAGI. The CDR3 covers 14 residues. The CDR3 reads CASSYGGTDTEAFF. DNA of the CDR3: TGTGCCAGCAGTTACGGGGGGACAGACACTGAAGCTTTCTTT.

J is TRBJ2-5 and V is TRBV4-3; D remains ambiguous. Per the germline V gene, CDR1 is LGHNA and CDR2 is YSLEER. V was cut by 7 bases and J by 0 bases, with 15 bases left in between. The CDR3 contains 15 residues. CDR3 nucleotide sequence: TGCGCCAGCAACCTTTTCCCCACGGACCAAGAGACCCAGTACTTC. It encodes CASNLFPTDQETQYF.

The V gene is TRBV2, the J gene TRBJ1-4; 7 nucleotides match TRBD1. Unmatched junction bases numbered 7, after V lost 6 bases and J lost 3 bases. This CDR3 is built from 15 residues. Germline CDR1 reads SNHLY; CDR2 reads FYNNEI. The CDR3 bases are TGTGCCAGCAGGCTACAGGGGACGGCTAATGAAAAACTGTTTTTT. Translation: CASRLQGTANEKLFF. Full variable domain (outside the CDR3, taken from reference TRBV2 and TRBJ1-4): EPEVTQTPSHQVTQMGQEVILRCVPISNHLYFYWYRQILGQKVEFLVSFYNNEISEKSEIFDDQFSVERPDGSNFTLKIRSTKLEDSAMYFCASRLQGTANEKLFFGSGTQLSVL.

The chain is built from TRBV5-1 and TRBJ2-3, with 9 bases fitting TRBD2. The germline V gene has CDR1 SGHRS and CDR2 YFSETQ. The CDR3 totals 15 residues. V gave up 3 bases and J gave up 1 base; unmatched junction bases: 3. In nucleotides, the CDR3 is TGCGCCAGCAGCTCTAGCGGGGTTGGCACAGATACGCAGTATTTT. Residues: CASSSSGVGTDTQYF.

This clone was detected only once. The chain employs TRBV27 and TRBJ1-3; D remains ambiguous. This CDR3 has 15 residues. Germline CDR1 and CDR2: MNHEY and SMNVEV (reference sequence). Trimming shortened V by 5 bases and J by 0 bases, and 11 bases separated the two germline ends. DNA of the CDR3: TGTGCCAGCAGTCTAACAGTGAGCTCTGGAAACACCATATATTTT. Translating it yields CASSLTVSSGNTIYF.

V is TRBV19 and J is TRBJ2-5; the D gene is possibly TRBD1 (6 bases). CDR3 length: 15 residues. Looked up from germline, CDR1 is LNHDA and CDR2 is SQIVND (reference sequence). The ends were cut back, 4 bases at V and 5 bases at J, with 17 bases in the middle. CDR3 residues: CASSRNRVNGETQYF. The CDR3 nucleotides read TGTGCCAGTAGTAGAAACAGGGTGAACGGGGAGACCCAGTACTTC.

This clone was counted between two and nine times. This chain connects TRBV2 to TRBJ1-2; D unclear. Germline loops: CDR1 SNHLY, CDR2 FYNNEI. With 2 bases removed from V and 7 bases from J, the gap between germline ends came to 11 bases. The CDR3 contains 13 residues. As DNA, the CDR3 is TGTGCCAGCAGTGAAATCGCCGGCGGTGGCTACACCTTC. This encodes CASSEIAGGGYTF.

The chain couples TRBV19 to TRBJ2-1, with TRBD1 matching 8 bases. The CDR3 totals 13 residues. V was pared by 6 bases and J by 6 bases, with 4 bases of the junction left unmatched. The germline gives CDR1 LNHDA, CDR2 SQIVND (reference sequence). The DNA of the CDR3 is TGTGCCAGTAGGGGACAGGATCTCAATGAGCAGTTCTTC. Encoded protein: CASRGQDLNEQFF.

This clone occurred once. The rearrangement joins TRBV9 to TRBJ2-7, with a weak D call TRBD1 (7 bases). V dropped 4 bases and J dropped 0 bases, with 11 bases sitting between them. The CDR3 is 14 residues long. From germline, CDR1 is SGDLS and CDR2 YYNGEE. The CDR3 bases are TGTGCCAGCAGCCCCCAGGGGGGCTCCTACGAGCAGTACTTC. It codes for CASSPQGGSYEQYF.

This clone was detected only once. This chain uses TRBV11-3 with TRBJ1-3, with D unresolved. V lost 5 bases, J lost 8 bases, and 10 bases lay in between. Germline V lookup: CDR1 SGHNT, CDR2 YENEEA. The CDR3 has 12 amino acids. The CDR3 spells CASSLDTDTIYF. The CDR3 nucleotides read TGTGCCAGCAGCCTCGACACAGACACCATATATTTT.

This chain connects TRBV7-9 to TRBJ1-5; 7 nucleotides match TRBD1. Trimming removed 0 bases from V and 0 bases from J; junction bases left unmatched: 5. The CDR3 totals 17 residues. Germline V gives CDR1 SEHNR, CDR2 FQNEAQ (reference sequence). The CDR3 DNA sequence: TGTGCCAGCAGCTTAGCGCTTGGACAGGATAGCAATCAGCCCCAGCATTTT. It specifies CASSLALGQDSNQPQHF.

This chain links TRBV5-6 with TRBJ2-5; no definite D call. The CDR3 spans 14 residues. V dropped 4 bases and J dropped 5 bases, with 15 bases sitting between them. Germline assignment: CDR1 SGHDT and CDR2 YYEEEE. CDR3 DNA: TGTGCCAGCAGCGCAGGATATCAAGGGGAGACCCAGTACTTC. As protein: CASSAGYQGETQYF.

The DNA for the CDR3 is TGCGCCAGCAGCCGGGGAGGGAGCACCGGGGAGCTGTTTTTT. The encoded protein is CASSRGGSTGELFF. V is TRBV4-3 and J is TRBJ2-2; the match to TRBD2 covers 7 bases. This CDR3 has 14 amino acids. Germline V gene lookup returns CDR1 LGHNA and CDR2 YSLEER. The J segment lost 4 bases and the V segment lost 4 bases, leaving 3 bases of the junction unmatched.

The chain couples TRBV2 to TRBJ2-3, with D possibly being TRBD2 (6 bases). CDR1 and CDR2 (germline): SNHLY, FYNNEI. V gave up 7 bases and J gave up 4 bases, with 9 bases separating them. The CDR3 spans 12 residues. The CDR3 is CASKGEADTQYF. DNA of the CDR3: TGTGCCAGCAAAGGGGAGGCAGATACGCAGTATTTT.

This chain links TRBV7-3 with TRBJ1-6, with 8 bases fitting TRBD1. CDR1 is SGHTA and CDR2 is FQGTGA in the germline V gene. The ends lost 4 bases at V and 7 bases at J; junction bases unmatched: 6. The CDR3 loop spans 15 amino acids. This chain's CDR3 is CASSSQQGDNSPLHF. DNA for the CDR3: TGTGCCAGCAGCTCCCAACAGGGGGACAATTCACCCCTCCACTTT.

Comment on this clone: A read error may produce the germline difference seen at one junction end. CDR3 in DNA: TGTGCCAGCAGCTTGGCCGTAGCGGGGCAGGAGACCCAGTACTTC. As protein: CASSLAVAGQETQYF. This rearrangement joins TRBV5-1 to TRBJ2-5; TRBD2 matches at 8 bases. This CDR3 has 15 amino acids. CDR1 and CDR2 (germline): SGHRS, YFSETQ.